The clone carrying this T cell receptor (beta chain) showed up many times. The record originates from a study of T cells after yellow fever vaccination. One entry per CDR3 protein results from TCRdb running MiXCR on the 5' RACE reads. Among a few hundred thousand distinct CDR3 sequences, roughly 3.5% were seen once, and the ten largest hold 20% to 25%. The sequencing here drew on PBMCs, taken on the day of the yellow fever booster vaccination. The source of this sequence is a man younger than 30 who received the YFV17D yellow fever vaccine.

CDR3 nucleotide sequence: TGCAGCGTGGCTAAGGGTGGCCAGGGGGGAGATACGCAGTATTTT. Translated: CSVAKGGQGGDTQYF. The V and J genes are TRBV29-1 and TRBJ2-3, with a tentative D call TRBD1 (7 bases). The CDR3 consists of 15 residues. The germline gives CDR1 SQVTM, CDR2 ANQGSEA. The V and J ends lost 6 bases and 5 bases respectively, with 21 bases between them.